This TCR beta chain was captured in a study of T-cell memory formation after mild COVID-19. Broader study findings: Cross-reactive memory apparently joined, as some responding clones appeared in pre-infection memory.

Trimming at V came to 7 bases and at J to 1 base, leaving 12 bases not matched to a gene. The CDR3 totals 19 residues. From germline, CDR1 is MDHEN and CDR2 SYDVKM. This clonotype was counted at least ten times. Its target is unknown. TCRdb fed the 5' RACE reads into MiXCR, producing one record per CDR3 protein. The profile shows 250,000 to 300,000 distinct CDR3 sequences, roughly 18% of them singletons. J is TRBJ2-3 and V is TRBV28; 15 bases align to TRBD2. This TCR was sampled from a man aged 18 to 30 who had mild COVID-19 (a few samples of this study predate the infection). Cell type and time point are not known. The sequencing sample was made of PBMCs or a T cell subset sorted from them (not recorded which). The CDR3 DNA is TGTGCCAGCAATTCCGGGACTAGCGGGGGGCCCTTGGGCACAGATACGCAGTATTTT. Residues: CASNSGTSGGPLGTDTQYF.